Listed here is a single T cell receptor beta chain. This record belongs to a study of blood T cell repertoires in COVID-19. CDR3 length equals 16 residues. Germline V gene data show CDR1 as KGHSH and CDR2 as LQKENI. The V and J ends lost 5 bases and 4 bases, in that order; junction bases with no gene match: 11. Self-reported history from a screening survey and questionnaire set each donor's cohort. As originally analysed: It was from reference gene primer amplification that nucleated cell counts were estimated. Here immunoSEQ multiplex PCR was the method, and the copy in TCRdb shows in-frame clones only, minus some. That table supplies the V and J calls and clone size; D and trimming were determined from the DNA. The sample yields 250,000 or so clones, around 90% seen once.

The sequenced sample was PBMCs or T cells enriched from blood (not recorded which). This receptor was identified in a man in his forties or fifties who had been exposed to COVID-19. The genes are TRBV18 and TRBJ1-2; 9 bases agree with TRBD1. DNA for the CDR3: TGTGCCAGCTCAATTAACTCCGGGACAGGGTTCTATGGCTACACCTTC. Translation: CASSINSGTGFYGYTF.